One sample yielded the 27 T cell receptor beta chains listed below, sequenced in a study of cytomegalovirus exposure and HLA in healthy donors. It was with 60 Vbeta and 13 Jbeta primers that the PCR ran. Assay: immunoSEQ multiplex PCR; the TCRdb copy retains only in-frame clones and omits some. This table has about 170,000 clones, roughly four fifths appearing once. The sequenced sample consisted of PBMCs. The receptor set was obtained from a woman in her 30s in good health and CMV-seropositive.

The chain joins TRBV5-6 to TRBJ1-1; TRBD1 agrees at 8 bases. Germline CDR1 reads SGHDT; CDR2 reads YYEEEE. Trimming took 4 bases from V and 1 from J; bases not matched to a gene: 12. This CDR3 comprises 17 residues. CDR3 nucleotides: TGTGCCAGCAGCCCAGGGTCGTCCGGGACAGGGAACACTGAAGCTTTCTTT. Protein sequence: CASSPGSSGTGNTEAFF. Complete variable domain (other parts from reference TRBV5-6 and TRBJ1-1): DAGVTQSPTHLIKTRGQQVTLRCSPKSGHDTVSWYQQALGQGPQFIFQYYEEEERQRGNFPDRFSGHQFPNYSSELNVNALLLGDSALYLCASSPGSSGTGNTEAFFGQGTRLTVV.

The chain couples TRBV6-1 to TRBJ2-1; maybe TRBD2 (5 bases). Deletions cut 4 bases from V and 3 bases from J, with 13 bases between. The CDR3 has 15 residues. Per the germline V gene, CDR1 is MNHNS and CDR2 is SASEGT. CDR3 in DNA: TGTGCCAGCAGTGTGGAGGAAGGCGGCTACAATGAGCAGTTCTTC. Protein product: CASSVEEGGYNEQFF.

Concerning this clone itself: A read error may account for a junction end that differs from germline. The genes are TRBV5-4 and TRBJ1-5; a weak D match, TRBD1 (5 bases). Germline V lookup: CDR1 SGHNT, CDR2 YYREEE (reference sequence). This CDR3 is 13 amino acids long. CDR3 loop: CASNLDTYQPQHF. The CDR3 DNA reads TGTGCCAGCAACTTGGACACCTATCAGCCCCAGCATTTT.

This clone was recorded only once. The gene calls are TRBV9 and TRBJ2-4, with a weak D call TRBD1 (6 bases). Trimming shortened V by 10 bases and J by 5 bases, and 25 bases separated the two germline ends. The germline CDR1 and CDR2 sequences are SGDLS and YYNGEE. This CDR3 region has 16 residues. The CDR3 protein is CASGGPKTGTQNIQYF. The CDR3 nucleotides read TGTGCCTCTGGGGGTCCCAAAACCGGGACACAAAACATTCAGTACTTC.

The V and J genes are TRBV4-1 and TRBJ1-2; D unclear. The CDR3 is 15 residues long. In germline, CDR1 is MGHRA, CDR2 YSYEKL. Trimming cost V 0 bases and J 3 bases, with 11 bases left between them. CDR3 residues: CASSQDGTVDYGYTF. The CDR3, as DNA: TGCGCCAGCAGCCAAGATGGAACAGTAGACTATGGCTACACCTTC.

The chain links TRBV5-1 to TRBJ1-2; TRBD1 matches at 8 bases. Unmatched junction bases numbered 8, after V lost 4 bases and J lost 9 bases. This CDR3 has 13 residues. The V gene's germline CDR1 is SGHRS and CDR2 YFSETQ. DNA of the CDR3: TGCGCCAGCAGCGACACAGGGGGGGGGAGCTACACCTTC. Encoded protein: CASSDTGGGSYTF.

This rearrangement joins TRBV29-1 to TRBJ1-1; D is ambiguous. V was trimmed by 7 bases and J by 0 bases, leaving 6 bases between them. From germline, CDR1 is SQVTM and CDR2 ANQGSEA. The length of the CDR3 is 11 residues. Written as DNA, the CDR3 is TGCAGCGCTAACGTGAACACTGAAGCTTTCTTT. Its protein product is CSANVNTEAFF.

This clone was seen only a few times. This chain connects TRBV9 to TRBJ2-3; no definite D call. V lost 0 bases and J lost 3, with 11 bases in between. CDR3 length: 15 residues. Germline CDR1 SGDLS, CDR2 YYNGEE. CDR3 coding DNA: TGTGCCAGCAGCGTAGAGCTGAATCCAACAGATACGCAGTATTTT. It yields the protein CASSVELNPTDTQYF.

The chain joins TRBV6-5 to TRBJ1-2, with 8 bases matching TRBD1. Trimming cost V 5 bases and J 8 bases; bases outside gene matches: 7. The CDR3 loop spans 13 amino acids. Germline CDR1 and CDR2: MNHEY and SVGAGI. DNA for the CDR3: TGTGCCAGCAGTCCGACAGGGGAGCGGGGCTACACCTTC. Amino acids: CASSPTGERGYTF.

In its sample, this clone was seen once. The rearrangement links TRBV6-6 to TRBJ2-1; 9 positions agree with TRBD2. CDR3 length: 16 residues. Germline V gene lookup returns CDR1 MNHNY and CDR2 SVGAGI (reference sequence). V lost 2 bases, J lost 5 bases, and 7 bases stayed unmatched. The chain's CDR3 is CASSYVGLADDNEQFF. CDR3 sequence (DNA): TGTGCCAGCAGTTACGTGGGACTAGCCGACGACAATGAGCAGTTCTTC.

The chain links TRBV7-2 to TRBJ2-7, with TRBD2 matching 7 bases. The V segment lost 6 bases and the J segment 4 bases; nucleotides outside the gene matches: 3. Germline V gene data show CDR1 as SGHTA and CDR2 as FQGNSA. The CDR3 totals 12 residues. The CDR3 loop is CASRRSGYEQYF. The CDR3 coding sequence is TGTGCCAGCAGACGTAGCGGGTACGAGCAGTACTTC.

A word on this clone: The junction shows a germline mismatch at one end, possibly a read error. J is TRBJ2-2 and V is TRBV7-9; 11 bases fit TRBD2. The CDR3 has 15 amino acids. Looked up from germline, CDR1 is SEHNR and CDR2 is FQNEAQ (reference sequence). CDR3 in amino acids: CSSSSRLAGTGELFF. The CDR3 DNA reads as TGTTCCAGCAGCTCTCGACTAGCGGGGACCGGGGAGCTGTTTTTT.

The chain combines TRBV6-5 with TRBJ1-1; D gene unclear. Trimming took off 2 bases at V and 1 base at J, with 8 bases between the two ends. The CDR3 length is 14 residues. Germline assignment: CDR1 MNHEY and CDR2 SVGAGI. Written as DNA, the CDR3 is TGTGCCAGCAGTTACGAAGCAGGGAACACTGAAGCTTTCTTT. It specifies CASSYEAGNTEAFF.

The CDR3 region has the DNA TGTGCCAGCAGCTTAGCTTTTTTCACCCCAAGCGGAGAGACCCAGTACTTC. It codes for CASSLAFFTPSGETQYF. The chain employs TRBV7-7 and TRBJ2-5, with a possible D match to TRBD2 (5 bases). This CDR3 has 17 amino acids. Deletions cut 0 bases from V and 4 bases from J, with 18 bases between. The germline V gene has CDR1 SSHAT and CDR2 FNYEAQ (reference sequence).

CDR3: CASSVEETQYF. The CDR3 region has the DNA TGTGCCAGCAGTGTAGAGGAGACCCAGTACTTC. V and J are TRBV2 and TRBJ2-5, with unresolved D. The CDR3 sequence is 11 residues long. V was trimmed by 4 bases and J by 5 bases, leaving 5 bases between them. The germline CDR1 and CDR2 sequences are SNHLY and FYNNEI.

The chain couples TRBV4-1 to TRBJ2-2, with 15 bases lining up with TRBD2. V trimming: 1 base; J trimming: 2 bases; junction bases outside the gene matches: 8. Germline loops: CDR1 MGHRA, CDR2 YSYEKL. CDR3 size: 20 residues. The CDR3 DNA is TGCGCCAGCAGCCAAGGCGGACTAGCGGGGGGGCTGTTTAACACCGGGGAGCTGTTTTTT. It specifies CASSQGGLAGGLFNTGELFF.

This clone occurred a few times. The rearrangement uses TRBV28 and TRBJ2-6; D is ambiguous. Deletions cut 6 bases from V and 4 bases from J, with 13 bases between. This CDR3 has 15 amino acids. Germline CDR1 MDHEN, CDR2 SYDVKM. CDR3 protein: CASSQQPSGANVLTF. CDR3 nucleotide sequence: TGTGCCAGCAGCCAACAGCCCTCCGGGGCCAACGTCCTGACTTTC.

The V gene is TRBV5-1, the J gene TRBJ2-5; 10 bases line up with TRBD1. The CDR3 consists of 16 residues. J lost 4 bases, V lost 0 bases, and 6 bases had no gene match. Germline assignment: CDR1 SGHRS and CDR2 YFSETQ. CDR3 loop: CASSLAGTGEGETQYF. The CDR3, as DNA: TGCGCCAGCAGCTTGGCCGGGACAGGGGAAGGAGAGACCCAGTACTTC.

The chain combines TRBV14 with TRBJ2-2; D is ambiguous. CDR1 SGHDN and CDR2 FVKESK come from the germline V gene. CDR3 length: 14 residues. V dropped 3 bases and J dropped 4 bases, with 9 bases sitting between them. The CDR3 bases are TGTGCCAGCAGCCACCGCAGTCCCACCGGGGAGCTGTTTTTT. Translation: CASSHRSPTGELFF.

J is TRBJ2-7 and V is TRBV29-1; TRBD1 matches at 8 bases. CDR3 length: 17 amino acids. Germline CDR1 reads SQVTM; CDR2 reads ANQGSEA. Trimming cost V 3 bases and J 3 bases; bases outside gene matches: 16. The CDR3 loop reads CSVEIFQGAAGSYEQYF. The CDR3 DNA is TGCAGCGTTGAGATATTTCAGGGGGCCGCAGGGAGCTACGAGCAGTACTTC.

The chain couples TRBV30 to TRBJ1-5; D is uncertain. With 0 bases removed from V and 6 bases from J, the gap between germline ends came to 9 bases. Germline V gene data show CDR1 as GTSNPN and CDR2 as SVGIG (reference sequence). This CDR3 comprises 13 residues. The CDR3 loop is CAWSVIRGQPQHF. The CDR3 DNA sequence: TGTGCCTGGAGTGTAATTCGGGGTCAGCCCCAGCATTTT.

CDR3 sequence reads: CASSSLDRGEAFF. The CDR3 DNA reads TGTGCCAGCAGCTCCCTTGACAGGGGTGAAGCTTTCTTT. The chain joins TRBV6-1 to TRBJ1-1; 8 nucleotides agree with TRBD1. This CDR3 is 13 amino acids long. V lost 6 bases and J lost 7; bases outside the gene matches: 7. CDR1 MNHNS and CDR2 SASEGT come from the germline V gene.

The rearrangement uses TRBV5-1 and TRBJ2-7, with a weak D call TRBD1 (6 bases). Germline loops: CDR1 SGHRS, CDR2 YFSETQ. V lost 0 bases, J lost 4 bases, and 8 bases lay in between. The CDR3 runs 13 residues. The CDR3 bases are TGCGCCAGCAGCTTGGCAGGGGTGTACGAGCAGTACTTC. This gives the protein CASSLAGVYEQYF.

V and J are TRBV7-9 and TRBJ1-4; 7 nucleotides line up with TRBD1. The CDR3 runs 17 residues. V trimming: 6 bases; J trimming: 6 bases; junction bases outside the gene matches: 16. The germline V gene encodes CDR1 SEHNR and CDR2 FQNEAQ (reference sequence). The CDR3 DNA reads TGTGCCAGCAGGGCGACAGGGAGGAGGAGTGGGGATGAAAAACTGTTTTTT. Protein: CASRATGRRSGDEKLFF.

V gene TRBV5-1 combines with J gene TRBJ1-4; maybe TRBD1 (5 bases). Germline-derived CDR1 and CDR2 are SGHRS and YFSETQ. The V and J ends lost 0 bases and 8 bases respectively, with 11 bases between them. The CDR3 totals 14 residues. The CDR3 DNA reads TGCGCCAGCAGCTTGGCGCAGGGTGGGGAAAAACTGTTTTTT. Amino acids: CASSLAQGGEKLFF.

The V call is TRBV6-5, the J call TRBJ2-5; TRBD1 might be the D (5 bases). The CDR3 consists of 13 residues. Trimming stripped 6 bases from V and 9 bases from J, with 17 bases between. Germline CDR1 reads MNHEY; CDR2 reads SVGAGI. This CDR3 is CASSLRGRGAQYF. The DNA of the CDR3 is TGTGCCAGCAGCCTAAGGGGCCGTGGGGCCCAGTACTTC.

This sequence joins TRBV14 and TRBJ2-7; D may be TRBD1 (5 bases). V lost 4 bases and J 0 bases, leaving 19 bases between the germline ends. There are 17 residues in the CDR3. The germline CDR1 and CDR2 sequences are SGHDN and FVKESK. CDR3: CASSRKKFPRVSYEQYF. CDR3 nucleotide sequence: TGTGCCAGCAGCCGTAAAAAATTTCCCAGGGTCTCCTACGAGCAGTACTTC.